This TCR beta chain was obtained from a study of cytomegalovirus exposure and HLA in healthy donors listed by TCRdb under 2017. With respect to the entire study: According to an earlier analysis of 587 of the donors, 200 million or so T cells yielded over 90 million unique TCR beta sequences and about 300 Gb of sequence data. An early release covering about 600 HLA-typed donors comprised roughly 300 gigabases of sequencing data and around 80 million unique TCR sequences. Of the approximately 400 genotyped donors, 65% to 90% fell in the genetic ancestry cluster associated with self-reported Caucasian donors. The aim of the study was to test whether cataloging public T cell receptors could identify signatures of past pathogen exposure. The study profiled the T cell repertoires of about 640 subjects by immunosequencing and related them to cytomegalovirus serostatus. Along with the roughly 670-subject first cohort, a separate validation cohort of over a hundred different subjects was used. To predict cytomegalovirus infection status, the study combined high-throughput TCR immunosequencing, statistical association of individual TCRs with disease status, and machine learning. A later analysis re-analyzed previously published TCR beta repertoires from 650 to 800 donors and added high-resolution HLA genotyping to study TCR occurrence patterns. In the later analysis, no new phenotypic data were used to find candidate immune exposures; instead, reliance was placed on TCR beta sequences and their occurrence across donors. To decide whether each TCR beta V gene segment behaved as functional or pseudogenic, an earlier analysis of approximately 620 of the donors relied on high-throughput TCR beta sequencing. Donor age, sex, ethnicity and CMV serostatus were compiled together with the repertoire data. A later genetic analysis used genome-wide SNP genotypes for about 65% of the roughly 700 donors, treating that subset as a discovery cohort. Every repertoire in the discovery cohort had been generated on one and the same sequencing platform. Class I and class II HLA loci were covered by the typing at four-digit resolution. The number of typed donors differed by locus: about 620-640 for A, B, C, DRB1 and DQB1; approximately 540 for DQA1; 606 for DPA1; and 450 to 480 for DPB1. Four to six DR-DQ haplotypes were handled as single units for association and clustering, since linkage in the cohort was strong. On average, roughly 250,000 unique TCR beta nucleotide sequences were sequenced per donor among several hundred genotyped donors of the cohort, with roughly a sixth of those sequences being non-productive. The investigation overall reported the following: Most TCR sequences were seen in very few donors, while some public TCRs were found in many individuals. V-gene and J-gene trimming of TCR beta chains was associated with a missense DCLRE1C variant in a later genetic analysis, and the association was replicated in an independent cohort. Because the 87-base-pair reads could not distinguish some IMGT-functional V segments, including TRBV6-2 and TRBV6-3, those segments were excluded. For the cohort, immune exposure information was limited to CMV serostatus. Most CMV-associated TCR beta chains appeared to be HLA-restricted in a later analysis, and the HLA associations seemed to be driven largely by CMV exposure. A few of the identified cytomegalovirus-associated TCR beta chains were confirmed in vitro to be specific for cytomegalovirus antigens. Because counts were too low, 15 or so rarely observed V segments, including chromosome 9 orphons, were excluded from the earlier analysis of 587 of the donors. The presence/absence analyses assumed that sequencing depth was roughly uniform across donors, and that assumption may not be true. Because HLA typing was unavailable for some donors at each locus, only the typed subset was used in association tests. A later genetic analysis reported fewer N-insertions in productive TCRs among donors in an Asian-associated ancestry cluster than the roughly 700-donor mean. The sequencing pipeline was judged likely to have produced a cluster of highly shared sequence variants as a technical artifact. Several of the top co-occurrence clusters appeared to be linked to parvovirus B19, influenza, CMV and Epstein-Barr virus, according to a later analysis. A later analysis found that HLA-associated TCR beta chains were more clonally expanded and had lower generation probabilities than equally common non-associated chains. A further reported finding was that TCR beta sequences accurately predicted the HLA-A and HLA-B alleles for most subjects in the first cohort. In a later analysis, TCR association rates were found to vary across HLA loci, with the most associated TCRs seen for DRB1 alleles and the fewest for HLA-C alleles. Linkage disequilibrium might explain the correlated functional status among segregating V segments, but an unknown experimental factor could not be ruled out. When HLA alleles, especially DR and DQ, strongly co-occurred, attributing TCR associations to individual alleles was difficult. The cohort was sequenced for TCR beta chains only, and without alpha or paired-chain data the features that could be detected were limited. In a later analysis, around 17,000 TCR beta sequences were associated with specific HLA alleles at a false discovery rate of 0.05. A total of roughly 160 TCR beta chains were listed by the study as associated with cytomegalovirus. An earlier analysis of approximately 540 of the donors showed that most TCR beta V segments appeared in productive rearrangements either about 87% or about 30% of the time, which broadly matched IMGT annotations. The classifier was reported to diagnose cytomegalovirus status with high specificity and sensitivity in both the original cohort and the validation cohort. The authors suggested that the approach could potentially be generalized to other disease states and immunological phenotypes.

In regard to this clone: Its specific antigen is unknown. Base qualities are missing; no much larger clone stands one base away.

The germline V gene gives CDR1 as SQVTM and CDR2 as ANQGSEA. The CDR3 holds 11 amino acids from the cysteine to the phenylalanine. Just CDR3 DNA is preserved here, 33 bases in frame from base 1. The V and J ends are trimmed by 6 bases and 7 bases, leaving 12 bases between them. In total, about 650 healthy bone marrow donors made up the cohort. At the time of sampling, all cohort members were nominally healthy, though unrecorded immune exposures were likely present. The donor was CMV seronegative and belonged to the group of 320 or so seronegative cohort members. A peripheral blood sample was collected from each donor, and TCR beta sequencing was performed on peripheral blood mononuclear cells. Genomic DNA was extracted from the blood cell samples with the Qiagen DNeasy Blood Extraction Kit. The library came from the immunoSEQ multiplex PCR assay. The multiplex PCR relied on a mix of 60 forward primers for TCR Vbeta segments and 13 reverse primers for TCR Jbeta segments. A multiplex PCR assay on genomic DNA amplified the CDR3 region of rearranged TCR beta genes. The Illumina HiSeq System was used to sequence the amplified TCR beta libraries as 87-base-pair reads. In the source study's methods: Across the 670 or so repertoires, a later analysis counted about 81 million unique TCR beta chains, approximately 12 million of which were shared by at least two donors. A nearest-neighbor algorithm error-corrected the raw reads and collapsed the reads into unique sequences, merging closely related sequences to remove PCR and sequencing errors. Alignment of CDR3 sequences to IMGT reference sequences was used to assign V, D and J gene segments. For a sequence to be retained, at least a six-nucleotide match to both a V gene segment and a J gene segment was required. A rearrangement was called productive if the CDR3 had no stop codons and remained in frame with V and J, and every other rearrangement was called non-productive. Following IMGT convention, CDR3 was defined as the stretch from the second conserved V-encoded cysteine up to the conserved J-encoded phenylalanine. In an earlier analysis of 550 to 650 of the donors, sequences lacking an unambiguous match to a single V gene segment were excluded. In an earlier analysis of several hundred of the donors, V segments were called functional above 56.7% productive rearrangements and were called segregating when the between-donor standard deviation exceeded 5%. A statistical classification framework was developed to diagnose cytomegalovirus status using the catalog of TCR beta chain sequences. A later analysis assigned V and J genes by comparing TCR nucleotide sequences with IMGT/GENE-DB human TR gene sequences. Using the TCRdist pipeline, a later analysis assigned CDR3 sequences along with most-parsimonious VDJ recombination scenarios. In a later analysis, each TCR beta chain was defined by its CDR3 amino acid sequence together with its V-gene family, and reads lacking a unique V-gene family were excluded. A later analysis removed over 500 highly shared, low-generation-probability nucleotide sequences to deal with suspected cross-contamination and a sequencing artifact. For each public chain, a later analysis derived a clonal expansion index from normalized ranks of inferred template counts within each repertoire. In a later analysis, generation probabilities were computed with a VDJ recombination model fitted to out-of-frame rearrangements, and the resulting probabilities were checked against IGoR. A later analysis scored TCR-TCR, TCR-HLA and TCR-CMV co-occurrence with hypergeometric tests, applying a repertoire-size bias correction to TCR pairs. False discovery rates were estimated in a later analysis by permuting HLA or CMV assignments 20 times. A later analysis grouped co-occurring TCRs with DBSCAN, adding TCRdist sequence similarity when clustering within HLA-allele-positive subsets. Repertoires with fewer than 30,000 or more than 120,000 public chains were left out of co-occurrence clustering, as were a handful of repertoires with anomalous nucleotide sharing. Held by TCRdb, this immuneACCESS table contains in-frame sequences only and omits some clones. Under half of the omission traces to an unresolved V gene where checked; the cause of the rest is unknown. The V and J calls and clone size come from that table; D and trimming were worked out from the DNA. The sample includes more than 100,000 clones, with approximately 80% observed a single time. The ten biggest clones cover roughly 1.5% of the sample.

The receptor's source is a woman aged 18-29 years in good health and CMV-seronegative. This chain joins TRBV29-1 to TRBJ1-1; no confident D gene assignment can be made. Sequencing was performed on PBMCs. The bases are TGCAGCGTGCTACTTGAGAATGAAGCTTTCTTT. This codes for CSVLLENEAFF.